This record concerns one T cell receptor (beta chain) sequence. This clonotype was recorded a few times. Its antigen is not yet known. Qualities for individual bases were not recorded, and no much larger clone is one base off. The data belong to a study of blood T cells in healthy people across ages (dated by TCRdb to the mid-2010s). With regard to the full study: In model experiments, template switching captured about one uniquely barcoded TCR beta cDNA molecule for every two T cells. Age-related changes in TCR beta repertoire diversity were measured in the study by deep sequencing normalized with unique cDNA molecular identifiers. The donors were divided into four age groups: young (average approximately 17 years), middle-aged (roughly 42), aged (about 60) and long-lived (82). To avoid experimental bias, donors of different ages were spread randomly across the sequencing lanes. Two additional independent replicas of 1 million unique cDNA reads from the same blood draw were analyzed for two donors (one aged 18 to 30 and one aged 80 or older).

The research as a whole found: Observed TCR beta diversity correlated strongly with the percentage of naive T cells measured by flow cytometry. Donor CMV infection status was unknown, potentially confounding age-related changes in expanded clonotypes. As age increased, observed TCR beta diversity per million T cells dropped in a roughly linear way, and a significant reduction was already evident by age 40. Compared with the aged group, more naive CD4+ T cells, fewer expanded clones and increased TCR diversity were shown by the long-lived group, suggesting age selection. Since profiling was done on bulk unsorted PBMCs, naive and antigen-experienced compartments could not be conclusively compared. Estimates of total diversity based on one million sequenced T cells were regarded as lower bounds and as underestimates.

As encoded in the germline V gene, CDR1 is SGHVS while CDR2 is FNYEAQ. The germline V and J ends show losses of 0 bases and 0 bases respectively, and no gene match explains 4 bases of the junction. From its cysteine to its phenylalanine, the CDR3 spans 16 amino acids. The only DNA kept is the CDR3, 48 bases in frame from the first base. Library preparation was by 5' RACE. The listed sequencing device is Illumina HiSeq 2500. A second roughly 7 to 12 cycle PCR used a sample-barcoded 5' primer and a J-beta primer mix. Each TCR beta cDNA molecule received a unique molecular identifier from a template-switch 5' adaptor carrying 12 random nucleotides. Each sample yielded at least 2.5 million CDR3-containing paired-end reads. First-strand cDNA was synthesized from all RNA with the Mint cDNA synthesis kit, primed by a TRBC-specific oligonucleotide. After uracil-DNA glycosylase treatment, a first 18-cycle PCR used universal primers M1SS and BC2_uni_R on all cDNA. In the paper's pipeline: Normalization of each sample was performed by random selection of 1 million high-quality reads, each carrying a distinct molecular identifier. Instead of being binned into consensus sequences, reads that shared molecular identifiers were thrown out. MiTCR, run with a Q25 quality threshold and the strictest error-elimination algorithm, handled CDR3 identification, clonotype clustering and error correction. A nonparametric unseen species model with Euler transformation was used to estimate a lower bound on total TCR beta diversity. TCRdb trimmed the raw reads at Q25, called clones with MiXCR and kept productive beta chains. Duplicate CDR3 protein sequences are folded into a single record with the most common DNA and genes. The V and J calls reflect TCRdb's pipeline rather than the authors' work. Here the sample has around 990,000 distinct CDR3 sequences; more than 30% occur a single time. The ten largest clones represent about an eighth of the sample.

Systemically healthy Caucasian individuals from Russia, around 38 in total and aged about 6 to 95 years, were included as donors. Around 9.7 milliliters of peripheral blood were collected from each donor into EDTA-treated Vacutainer tubes. Ficoll-Paque density-gradient centrifugation was used to isolate PBMCs, with at least 6 million per sample. Total RNA was extracted from PBMCs with Trizol reagent, with at least 6 micrograms obtained per sample. For every donor, flow cytometry on a PBMC aliquot measured the percentage of naive CD45RAhigh/CD27high T cells. Sequencing was carried out using blood. The sequence derives from a man in his late teens or twenties in good health. The V gene is TRBV7-6 and the J gene is TRBJ1-1; TRBD1 agrees with 7 junctional bases. The DNA reads as follows: TGTGCCAGCAGCTTAGCGGGGGACAGTCTGAACACTGAAGCTTTCTTT. The translation is CASSLAGDSLNTEAFF.